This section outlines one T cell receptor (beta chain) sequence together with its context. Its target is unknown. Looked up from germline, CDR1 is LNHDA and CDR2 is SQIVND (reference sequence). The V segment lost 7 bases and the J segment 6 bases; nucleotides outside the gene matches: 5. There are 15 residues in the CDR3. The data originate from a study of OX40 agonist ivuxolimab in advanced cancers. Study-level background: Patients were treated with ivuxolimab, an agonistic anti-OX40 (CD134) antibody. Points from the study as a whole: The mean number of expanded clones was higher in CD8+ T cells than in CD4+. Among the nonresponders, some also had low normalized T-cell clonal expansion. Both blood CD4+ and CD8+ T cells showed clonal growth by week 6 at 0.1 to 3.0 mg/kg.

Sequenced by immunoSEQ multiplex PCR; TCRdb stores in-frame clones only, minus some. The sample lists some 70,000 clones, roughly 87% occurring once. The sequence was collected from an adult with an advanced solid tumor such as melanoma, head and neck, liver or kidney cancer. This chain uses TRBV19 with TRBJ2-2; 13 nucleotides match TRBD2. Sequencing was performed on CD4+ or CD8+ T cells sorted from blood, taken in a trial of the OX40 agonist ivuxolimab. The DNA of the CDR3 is TGTGCCAGTATGGAGGGACTAGCGGGACCCGGGGAGCTGTTTTTT. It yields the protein CASMEGLAGPGELFF. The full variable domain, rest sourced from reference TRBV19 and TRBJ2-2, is DGGITQSPKYLFRKEGQNVTLSCEQNLNHDAMYWYRQDPGQGLRLIYYSQIVNDFQKGDIAEGYSVSREKKESFPLTVTSAQKNPTAFYLCASMEGLAGPGELFFGEGSRLTVL.